Listed below are T cell receptor beta chains from one sample, sequenced in a study of T-cell reconstitution after alpha-beta-depleted transplantation in children. One entry per CDR3 protein results from TCRdb running MiXCR on the PCR reads. The sample yields approximately 300,000 distinct CDR3 sequences, nearly 8% seen once. The sample was peripheral blood, taken 360 days after TCRalphabeta/CD19-depleted stem cell transplant. The receptors shown here come from a female patient between 2 and 15 years old who had a stem cell transplant for Fanconi anemia, so the T cells may come from the graft donor. The conserved cysteine and the conserved F or W are not part of the CDR3 here. Fields, in order: V gene, CDR3 length, CDR3 protein.

>TRBV29-1|14
SVEERVSANTGELF
>TRBV3-1|12
ASSRGQQSYEQY
>TRBV11-1|16
ASSLRPGLAASYNEQF
>TRBV18|13
ASSPAWQNTDTQY
>TRBV20-1|14
SATPGGRSSYNEQF
>TRBV7-8|16
ASSLVTPDRVSWDGYT
>TRBV5-1|13
ASSLSGRGQETQY
>TRBV2|12
ASSDPGTGYEQY
>TRBV7-9|11
ASSSKGVGPLH
>TRBV2|13
ASSPLLAGVGEQF
>TRBV27|14
ASSFGLGGRSDEQF
>TRBV2|11
ASILTPPGELF
>TRBV15|13
ATSRDRGLYNEQF
>TRBV28|13
ASSLFSDRGYEQY
>TRBV20-1|14
SARELRGGLQETQY
>TRBV12-3/TRBV12-4|12
ASEKTYREDTQY
>TRBV18|14
ASSKAELGFTDTQY
>TRBV4-1|14
ASSQDPGLSYNEQF
>TRBV6-2/TRBV6-3|14
ASSAPGQGGNQPQH
>TRBV6-1|11
ASQRTGTDTQY
>TRBV28|16
ASSLIPLGDRGYTEAF
>TRBV5-1|11
ASSSQGTGELF
>TRBV7-9|11
ASSLGSAEKLF
>TRBV7-2|14
ASSLSPALLRETQY
>TRBV29-1|15
SVGETSGRALQETQY
>TRBV11-2|16
ASSYPAQGPARTDTQY
>TRBV7-2|14
ASSVLAGVTTDTQY
>TRBV20-1|12
SARVGISSYEQY